The 6 T cell receptor beta chains in this list originate from one sample, sequenced in a study of CD4 T cells in relation to SARS-CoV-2 and coronaviruses. Assay used: immunoSEQ multiplex PCR; TCRdb lists only in-frame clones, some missing. The sample lists approximately 50,000 clones, 92% occurring once. Sequencing input: naive CD4+ T cells from PBMCs. Subset indicated: naive CD4+ T cells isolated by negative enrichment. The receptors originated from an adult with COVID-19.

The rearrangement joins TRBV10-1 to TRBJ2-6, with a weak D call TRBD2 (5 bases). The CDR3 extends over 15 amino acids. V gave up 6 bases and J gave up 1 base, with 10 bases separating them. Germline loops: CDR1 WNHNN, CDR2 SYGVQD (reference sequence). Written as DNA, the CDR3 is TGCGCCAGCAGCGATCCGGGGTCTGGGGCCAACGTCCTGACTTTC. Translating gives CASSDPGSGANVLTF.

The J gene is TRBJ2-5, the V gene TRBV7-8, with D possibly being TRBD1 (7 bases). The ends were cut back, 5 bases at V and 2 bases at J, with 21 bases in the middle. There are 17 residues in the CDR3. Germline V gene data show CDR1 as SGHVS and CDR2 as FQNEAQ. CDR3 sequence: CASSLWPRRGRQETQYF. Here the CDR3 DNA reads TGTGCCAGCAGCCTTTGGCCTCGGAGGGGGCGGCAAGAGACCCAGTACTTC.

The chain joins TRBV29-1 to TRBJ1-2; 7 bases fit TRBD1. The germline V gene has CDR1 SQVTM and CDR2 ANQGSEA. CDR3 length equals 13 residues. The junction had 4 bases not matched to a gene; V was cut back by 3 bases and J by 3 bases. Here the CDR3 reads CSVDDREDYGYTF. CDR3 bases: TGCAGCGTTGATGACAGGGAAGACTATGGCTACACCTTC. Full variable domain (rest looked up from reference TRBV29-1 and TRBJ1-2): SAVISQKPSRDICQRGTSLTIQCQVDSQVTMMFWYRQQPGQSLTLIATANQGSEATYESGFVIDKFPISRPNLTFSTLTVSNMSPEDSSIYLCSVDDREDYGYTFGSGTRLTVV.

The chain joins TRBV5-4 to TRBJ2-5; unclear D gene. The CDR3 has 11 residues. Trimming cost V 3 bases and J 3 bases, with 3 bases left between them. CDR1 and CDR2 (germline): SGHNT, YYREEE (reference sequence). For the CDR3, the DNA is TGTGCCAGCAGCTCGAAAGAGACCCAGTACTTC. This codes for CASSSKETQYF.

In its sample, this clone was seen a few times. The CDR3 reads CASSPGGQGFNQPQHF. The CDR3 nucleotides read TGCGCCAGCAGCCCAGGAGGACAGGGTTTTAATCAGCCCCAGCATTTT. The chain joins TRBV5-1 to TRBJ1-5, with TRBD1 matching over 8 bases. Germline trimming cut 4 bases from V and 4 bases from J; bases unmatched to any gene: 10. CDR1 and CDR2 (germline): SGHRS, YFSETQ. CDR3 size: 16 residues.

The chain carries TRBV7-2 and TRBJ2-2; 8 nucleotides align to TRBD2. Per germline, CDR1 SGHTA and CDR2 FQGNSA. V trimming: 2 bases; J trimming: 1 base; junction bases outside the gene matches: 3. The CDR3 loop spans 16 amino acids. CDR3 loop: CASSLFSGVNTGELFF. The CDR3 region has the DNA TGTGCCAGCAGCTTATTTAGCGGGGTGAACACCGGGGAGCTGTTTTTT.